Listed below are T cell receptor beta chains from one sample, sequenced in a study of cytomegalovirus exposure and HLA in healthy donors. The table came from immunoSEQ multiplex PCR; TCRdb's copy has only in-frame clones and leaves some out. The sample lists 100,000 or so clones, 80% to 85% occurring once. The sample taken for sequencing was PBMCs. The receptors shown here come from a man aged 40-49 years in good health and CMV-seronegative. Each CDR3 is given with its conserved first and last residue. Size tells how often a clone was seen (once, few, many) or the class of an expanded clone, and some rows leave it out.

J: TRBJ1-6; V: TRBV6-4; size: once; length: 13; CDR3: CASSDLVSSPLHF
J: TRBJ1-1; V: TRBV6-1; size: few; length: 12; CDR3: CASIRGGSEAFF
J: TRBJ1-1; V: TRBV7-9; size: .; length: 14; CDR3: CASSLGLLAAEAFF
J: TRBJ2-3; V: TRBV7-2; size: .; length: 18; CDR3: CASSLVLDRGLRADTQYF
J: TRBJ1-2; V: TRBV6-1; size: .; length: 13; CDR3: CASSEQRRDGYTF
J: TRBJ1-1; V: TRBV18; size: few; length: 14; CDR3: CASSPGQGNTEAFF
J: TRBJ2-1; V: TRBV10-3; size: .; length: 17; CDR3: CAISAASGGGPYNEQFF
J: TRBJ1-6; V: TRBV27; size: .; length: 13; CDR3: CASSSAGWSPLHF
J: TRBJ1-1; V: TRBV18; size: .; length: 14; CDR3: CASSPQGVSTEAFF
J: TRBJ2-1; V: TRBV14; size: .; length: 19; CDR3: CASSQDASRSGRLYNEQFF
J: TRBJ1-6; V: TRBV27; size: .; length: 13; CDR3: CASSGQEHSPLHF